This T cell receptor (beta chain) was recovered during a study of T cells after yellow fever vaccination. General study results and limits: The secondary response was weaker, and its peak arrived faster, on day 5 versus 15.

TCRdb re-called the 5' RACE reads through MiXCR, storing one row per CDR3 protein. In the table there are 150,000 to 200,000 distinct CDR3 sequences, roughly 11% of which are singletons. Trimming took 10 bases from V and 8 from J, leaving 14 bases between them. CDR1 ENHRY and CDR2 SYGVKD come from the germline V gene. The CDR3 totals 11 residues. This clonotype was detected only a few times. Its target is not known. The chain combines TRBV10-3 with TRBJ1-1; maybe TRBD1 (6 bases). Material: CD8+ T cells sorted from PBMCs, obtained 15 days after the yellow fever booster vaccination. The source of this sequence is a man between 18 and 29 years old who received the YFV17D yellow fever vaccine. CDR3 protein: CATSTGGEAFF. CDR3 DNA sequence: TGTGCCACCTCGACAGGCGGAGAAGCTTTCTTT.